Included here is one T cell receptor (beta chain) sequence, with context. Its specific antigen is unknown. Per-nucleotide qualities are absent, and no much larger clonotype sits a single base away. The library was obtained by the immunoSEQ multiplex PCR assay. TCRdb's version of the immuneACCESS table is confined to in-frame rearrangements and falls short of the full clone set. An unresolved V gene accounts for under half of the shortfall where checked; the remainder is of unknown origin. This sample lists under 100,000 clones; about four fifths were detected once. Of the sample, about 14% is held by the ten largest clones. V gives up 6 bases and J gives up 4 bases, and the segment between their germline ends measures 10 bases. CDR1 is given as MNHEY and CDR2 as SVGAGI, both from the germline V gene. From its cysteine to its phenylalanine, the CDR3 spans 13 amino acids. Only the CDR3 DNA is retained, 39 bases long and in frame from the first base.

The sample comes from a study of radiotherapy plus CTLA-4 blockade in lung cancer (dated by TCRdb to the late 2010s). Describing the broader study: Objective responses occurred in approximately 19% of enrolled patients, and approximately 34% achieved disease control. What the work shows at the level of the full study, not this receptor alone: After treatment with radiotherapy and ipilimumab, TCR clones that originated in tumors expanded in peripheral blood. Early dynamic changes in blood T cell clones, together with increased serum interferon-beta after radiation, were reported as the strongest predictors of response.

Focal radiation therapy combined with CTLA-4 blockade (ipilimumab) was tested in patients with chemo-refractory metastatic non-small-cell lung cancer. The receptor comes from a human donor with non-small cell lung cancer that progressed on radiotherapy plus ipilimumab. The material was peripheral blood, obtained from a patient treated with radiotherapy plus ipilimumab. The receptor chain draws on TRBV6-5 and TRBJ1-3, with the D gene call left open. The DNA reads as follows: TGTGCCAGCAGCAAGGACGACGGAAACACCATATATTTT. Its protein reads: CASSKDDGNTIYF.